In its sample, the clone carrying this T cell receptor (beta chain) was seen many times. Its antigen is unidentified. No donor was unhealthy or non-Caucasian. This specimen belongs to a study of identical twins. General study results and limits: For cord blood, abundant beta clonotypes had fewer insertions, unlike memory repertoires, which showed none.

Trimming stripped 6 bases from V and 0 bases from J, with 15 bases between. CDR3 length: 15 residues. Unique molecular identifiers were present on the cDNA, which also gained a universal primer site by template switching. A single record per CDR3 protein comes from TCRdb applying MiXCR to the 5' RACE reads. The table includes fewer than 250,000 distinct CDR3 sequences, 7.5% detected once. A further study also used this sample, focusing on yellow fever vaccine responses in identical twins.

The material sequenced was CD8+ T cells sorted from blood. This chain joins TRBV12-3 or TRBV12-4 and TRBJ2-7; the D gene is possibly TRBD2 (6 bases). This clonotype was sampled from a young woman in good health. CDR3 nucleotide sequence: TGTGCCAGCAGCCGCGGGACCACGAGCTCCTACGAGCAGTACTTC. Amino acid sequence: CASSRGTTSSYEQYF.